The source of this T cell receptor beta chain is a study of blood T cell repertoires in COVID-19. Study overall: Sites in the United States, Italy and Spain provided acute and convalescent COVID-19 samples. The cDNA or gDNA used as material had been derived from T cells, B-cell-depleted T cells, or PBMCs.

Those enrolled, adults aged roughly 18 to 95 years, came from roughly 23 US areas. In the authors' methods: Reference gene primer amplification gave nucleated cell count estimates. Repertoires were generated with immunoSEQ multiplex PCR, while TCRdb's copy carries only in-frame clones and drops some. From that table come the V and J calls and clone size; the DNA was used to work out D and trimming. The sample yields roughly 160,000 clones, 82% seen once. Germline V CDR1 and CDR2: LGHDT, YNNKEL (reference sequence). The CDR3 covers 14 residues. Trimming took off 1 base at V and 1 base at J, with 7 bases between the two ends.

This chain uses TRBV3-1 (or the pseudogene TRBV3-2) with TRBJ2-5; the D gene is possibly TRBD1 (5 bases). The material sequenced was PBMCs or T cells enriched from blood (not recorded which). The TCR sequence derives from a man between 60 and 75 years old who had recovered from COVID-19. The CDR3 here is CASSQGQTQETQYF. CDR3 in DNA: TGTGCCAGCAGCCAAGGACAGACCCAAGAGACCCAGTACTTC.